Included here is one T cell receptor (beta chain) sequence, with context. What it binds is not known. By way of CD45RO/CCR7/CD25/CD127/CD95/CD27, the CD4+ regulatory, stem cell-like memory, central memory and naive cells were sorted. Sorting produced populations that all topped 98% purity. These data are taken from a study of beta chain features in type 1 diabetes. Study results and caveats: Cells with high TCR expression could be over-represented when cDNA is sequenced. Type 1 diabetes patients had moderately but significantly shorter TCRB CDR3s in all four CD4+ subsets.

The germline CDR1 and CDR2 sequences are GTSNPN and SVGIG (reference sequence). V was clipped by 0 bases and J by 8 bases; unmatched bases: 8. The CDR3 covers 16 residues. Every isolated RNA sample was fully reverse transcribed, so sequencing captured expressed TCRB transcripts. Here immunoSEQ multiplex PCR was the method, and the copy in TCRdb shows in-frame clones only, minus some. The sample contains hundreds of thousands of clones, 10% to 12% of which appear only once. The receptor's source is a woman younger than 30 in good health. Sequenced input: naive CD4+ T cells from blood. The chain links TRBV30 to TRBJ2-1; 12 bases align to TRBD2. CDR3: CAWSVRTSGRLDEQFF. The CDR3 nucleotides are TGTGCCTGGAGTGTACGAACTAGCGGGAGGTTAGATGAGCAGTTCTTC. The entire variable domain, with the rest obtained from reference TRBV30 and TRBJ2-1, is as follows: SQTIHQWPATLVQPVGSPLSLECTVEGTSNPNLYWYRQAAGRGLQLLFYSVGIGQISSEVPQNLSASRPQDRQFILSSKKLLLSDSGFYLCAWSVRTSGRLDEQFFGPGTRLTVL.